This record looks at one T cell receptor beta chain sequence and its context. Its antigen is not known. Method: immunoSEQ multiplex PCR; TCRdb's copy keeps in-frame clones and lacks some. The table includes some 140,000 clones, roughly nine tenths detected once. V shed 9 bases and J 1 base; nucleotides not matched to a gene: 7. The CDR3 has 14 amino acids. The germline V gene encodes CDR1 SNHLY and CDR2 FYNNEI. This sample stems from a study of T cell responses to AZD1222 COVID-19 vaccine. Study-level findings and limits: After two AZD1222 doses, spike-specific TCR breadth and depth rose versus day 0. Researchers report vaccine-associated CD4 TCRs spanning spike, with dominance at 160-218 and 743-854.

The rearrangement links TRBV2 to TRBJ2-7, with TRBD1 identical over 9 bases. The material was peripheral blood, obtained on day 0 of MenACWY control vaccination. The sequence came from an adult in good health. The CDR3 nucleotides read TGTGCCAGGGAAAAGGACAGGGGTTCCTACGAGCAGTACTTC. Encoded protein: CAREKDRGSYEQYF.